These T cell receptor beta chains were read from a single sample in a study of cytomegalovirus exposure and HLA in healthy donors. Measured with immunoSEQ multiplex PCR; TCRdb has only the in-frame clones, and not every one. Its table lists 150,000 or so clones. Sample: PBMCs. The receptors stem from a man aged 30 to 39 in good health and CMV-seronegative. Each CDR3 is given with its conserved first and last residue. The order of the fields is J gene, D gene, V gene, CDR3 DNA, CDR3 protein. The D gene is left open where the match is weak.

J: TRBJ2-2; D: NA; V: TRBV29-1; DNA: TGCAGCGTTGTAAAGGGGCCTGTTTTTACCGGGGAGCTGTTTTTT; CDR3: CSVVKGPVFTGELFF
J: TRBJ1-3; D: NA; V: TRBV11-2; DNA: TGTGCCAGCAGCTTAGTAGGGGGATTCTCTGGAAACACCATATATTTT; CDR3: CASSLVGGFSGNTIYF
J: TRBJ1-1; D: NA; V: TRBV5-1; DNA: TGCGCCAGCAGGTCCCAGGGCTTTTCGAACACTGAAGCTTTCTTT; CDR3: CASRSQGFSNTEAFF
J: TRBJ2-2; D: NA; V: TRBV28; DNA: TGTGCCAGCAGCAAGACAACCGGGGAGCTGTTTTTT; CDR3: CASSKTTGELFF
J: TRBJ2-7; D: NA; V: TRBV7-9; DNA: TGTGCCAGCAGCTCCCCAAGGGACACCATCTCCTACGAGCAGTACTTC; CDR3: CASSSPRDTISYEQYF
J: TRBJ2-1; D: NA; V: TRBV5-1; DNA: TGCGCCAGCAGCGCCGGCTTTAGTGGGCTGTACAATGAGCAGTTCTTC; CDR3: CASSAGFSGLYNEQFF
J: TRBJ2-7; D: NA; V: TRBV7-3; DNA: TGTGCCAGCAGCTTAAGAGGGAGCCACGAGCAGTACTTC; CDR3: CASSLRGSHEQYF
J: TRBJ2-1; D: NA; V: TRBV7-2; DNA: TGTGCCAGCAGCTTAACCCAGGGGCCGTACAATGAGCAGTTCTTC; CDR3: CASSLTQGPYNEQFF
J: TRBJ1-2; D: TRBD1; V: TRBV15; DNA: TGTGCCACCAGCAGAGATATGGAGGGGGCGCTATATGGCTACACCTTC; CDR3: CATSRDMEGALYGYTF
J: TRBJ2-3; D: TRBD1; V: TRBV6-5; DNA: TGTGCCAGCAGGGGGACAGGGGGCGCAGATACGCAGTATTTT; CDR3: CASRGTGGADTQYF
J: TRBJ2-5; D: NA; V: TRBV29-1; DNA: TGCAGCGTTGGGGCGGACAGCCAGTACTTC; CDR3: CSVGADSQYF
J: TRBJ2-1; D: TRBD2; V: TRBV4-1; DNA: TGCGCCAGCAGCGAAGTAGCGGGAGAAACTAATCAGTTCTTC; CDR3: CASSEVAGETNQFF
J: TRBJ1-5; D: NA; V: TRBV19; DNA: TGTGCCAGTAGTATGGACAGAGATCAGCCCCAGCATTTT; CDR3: CASSMDRDQPQHF
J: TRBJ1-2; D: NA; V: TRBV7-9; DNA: TGTGCCAGCAGCTTACTCGGGAGTTGGGGCTACACCTTC; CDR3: CASSLLGSWGYTF
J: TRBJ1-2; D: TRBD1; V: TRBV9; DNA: TGTGCCAGCACCCCAGACAGGGGGAACTATGGCTACACCTTC; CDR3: CASTPDRGNYGYTF
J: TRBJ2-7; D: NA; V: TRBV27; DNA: TGTGCCAGCAGTTTATCGAAGATAGTCGGGTCCGAGCAGTACTTC; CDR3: CASSLSKIVGSEQYF
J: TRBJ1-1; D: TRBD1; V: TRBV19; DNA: TGTGCCAGTAGTCTACAGGGGGGGGACACTGAAGCTTTCTTT; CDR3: CASSLQGGDTEAFF
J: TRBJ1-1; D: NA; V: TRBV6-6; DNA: TGTGCTAGCAGTTACGTCGGGGGAACGAACACTGAAGCTTTCTTT; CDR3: CASSYVGGTNTEAFF
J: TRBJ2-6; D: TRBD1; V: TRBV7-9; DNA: TGTGCCAGCAGCGGACAGGTCTCTGGGGCCAACGTCCTGACTTTC; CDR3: CASSGQVSGANVLTF
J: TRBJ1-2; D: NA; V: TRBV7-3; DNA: TGTGCCAGCAGCTCCTCGAACGGGGGGGGCTACACCTTC; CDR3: CASSSSNGGGYTF
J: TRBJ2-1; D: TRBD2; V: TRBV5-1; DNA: TGCGCCAGCAGCTTGGGGGCAGCGACTAGCGGGGGCTACAATGAGCAGTTCTTC; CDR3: CASSLGAATSGGYNEQFF
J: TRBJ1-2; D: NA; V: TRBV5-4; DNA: TGTGCCAGCAGCTTGCAGGGCATCCAGGGCTACACCTTC; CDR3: CASSLQGIQGYTF
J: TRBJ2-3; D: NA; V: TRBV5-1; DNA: TGCGCCAGCAGCACCGGACAGTTATCCACAGATACGCAGTATTTT; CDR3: CASSTGQLSTDTQYF
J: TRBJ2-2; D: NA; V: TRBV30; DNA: TGTGCCTGGAGTGTACGCGGTCTGACCGGGGAGCTGTTTTTT; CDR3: CAWSVRGLTGELFF
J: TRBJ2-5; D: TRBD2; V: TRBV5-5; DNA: TGTGCCAGCAGCCCACTAGCGGGAGGTTCAGAGACCCAGTACTTC; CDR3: CASSPLAGGSETQYF
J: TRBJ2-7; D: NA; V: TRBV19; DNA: TGTGCCAGTAGGCAGGGTGGGGAGCAGTACTTC; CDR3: CASRQGGEQYF
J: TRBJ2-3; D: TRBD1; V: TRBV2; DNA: TGTGCCAGCAGCCGGGGACAGGGCGTCACAGATACGCAGTATTTT; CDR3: CASSRGQGVTDTQYF
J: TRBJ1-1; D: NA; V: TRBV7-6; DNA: TGTGCCAGCAGCCCCGGGGGGAACACTGAAGCTTTCTTT; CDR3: CASSPGGNTEAFF
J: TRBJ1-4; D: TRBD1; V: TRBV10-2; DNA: TGCGCCAGCAGGGATGGGACAGCAACTAATGAAAAACTGTTTTTT; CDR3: CASRDGTATNEKLFF
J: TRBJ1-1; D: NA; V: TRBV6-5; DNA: TGTGCCAGCCGGGAGGATACGAACACTGAAGCTTTCTTT; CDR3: CASREDTNTEAFF
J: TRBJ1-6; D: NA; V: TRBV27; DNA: TGTGCCAGCAGTTTACCCTACGGGGTCAATTCACCCCTCCACTTT; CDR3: CASSLPYGVNSPLHF
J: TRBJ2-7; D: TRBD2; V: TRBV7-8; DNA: TGTGCCAGCAGCTCCTTAGCGGGATCCCCCTACGAGCAGTACTTC; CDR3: CASSSLAGSPYEQYF
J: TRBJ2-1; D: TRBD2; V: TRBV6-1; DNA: TGTGCCAGCAGTAGCGGGAGGGCCTACAATGAGCAGTTCTTC; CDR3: CASSSGRAYNEQFF
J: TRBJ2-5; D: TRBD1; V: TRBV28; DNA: TGTGCCAGCAGAACAGGGGCGGAGACCCAGTACTTC; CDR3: CASRTGAETQYF
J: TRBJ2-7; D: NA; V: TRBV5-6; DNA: TGTGCCAGCAGCCTAGGGAGTTCCGACTACGAGCAGTACTTC; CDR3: CASSLGSSDYEQYF
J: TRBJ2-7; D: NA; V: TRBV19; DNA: TGTGCCAGTAGTATCCCGGGTTCAACCTACGAGCAGTACTTC; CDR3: CASSIPGSTYEQYF
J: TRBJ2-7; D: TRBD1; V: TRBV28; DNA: TGTGCCAGCAGTTCCCAAAGGACAGGAAGCTACGAGCAGTACTTC; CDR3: CASSSQRTGSYEQYF
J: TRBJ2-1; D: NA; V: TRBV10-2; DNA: TGCGCCAGCAGTGTTTCAGCGGTATACAATGAGCAGTTCTTC; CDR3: CASSVSAVYNEQFF